These 14 T cell receptor beta chains share one sample of origin, sequenced in a study of T cells after yellow fever vaccination. In TCRdb, the 5' RACE reads were re-called with MiXCR into one record per CDR3 protein. The sample yields 200,000 to 250,000 distinct CDR3 sequences, less than 3.5% seen once. The sample here was CD4+ T cells sorted from PBMCs, taken 10 days after the yellow fever booster vaccination. These receptors were obtained from a man aged 18 to 30 who received the YFV17D yellow fever vaccine.

In its sample, this clonotype was seen a few times. This chain connects TRBV10-3 to TRBJ1-2, with TRBD1 identical over 7 bases. V lost 6 bases, J lost 8 bases, and 9 bases stayed unmatched. This CDR3 contains 13 residues. Germline CDR1 and CDR2: ENHRY and SYGVKD. The CDR3 reads CAIRKGGIGGYTF. DNA of the CDR3: TGTGCCATCAGAAAAGGGGGCATCGGCGGCTACACCTTC.

This chain connects TRBV7-9 to TRBJ1-3; tentative D call: TRBD1 (6 bases). The V end was cut by 6 bases, the J end by 0 bases, with 9 bases between. The CDR3 runs 14 residues. Germline V CDR1 and CDR2: SEHNR, FQNEAQ (reference sequence). The CDR3 region has the DNA TGTGCCAGCAGTTGGACAGCCTCTGGAAACACCATATATTTT. This codes for CASSWTASGNTIYF.

This clonotype was recorded at least ten times. The CDR3 region has the DNA TGTGCCATCAGTGTTACAGGGAAACGAACGGACATTCAGTACTTC. Translation gives CAISVTGKRTDIQYF. The chain employs TRBV10-3 and TRBJ2-4, with a weak D call TRBD1 (6 bases). V dropped 4 bases and J dropped 8 bases, with 18 bases sitting between them. Germline assignment: CDR1 ENHRY and CDR2 SYGVKD. There are 15 residues in the CDR3.

This clonotype was recorded at least ten times. The chain joins TRBV30 to TRBJ2-7; D is possibly TRBD1 or TRBD2 (6 bases each). The CDR3 covers 14 residues. V was pared by 5 bases and J by 0 bases, with 14 bases between. Looked up from germline, CDR1 is GTSNPN and CDR2 is SVGIG (reference sequence). Written as DNA, the CDR3 is TGTGCCTGGGCATTAGGGGGGAGCTCCTACGAGCAGTACTTC. Translation: CAWALGGSSYEQYF.

This clonotype appeared a few times. J is TRBJ1-5 and V is TRBV24-1, with D uncertain. Per germline, CDR1 KGHDR and CDR2 SFDVKD. V lost 5 bases and J 4 bases, leaving 5 bases between the germline ends. The CDR3 loop spans 12 amino acids. The CDR3 coding sequence is TGTGCCACCAGTGCAGGAAATCAGCCCCAGCATTTT. Protein sequence: CATSAGNQPQHF.

The table lists this clonotype with many counts. The rearrangement uses TRBV7-2 and TRBJ2-5; perhaps D is TRBD1 or TRBD2 (5 bases each). CDR3 length equals 14 residues. V was shortened by 4 bases and J by 7 bases, with 16 bases between the two germline ends. CDR1 and CDR2 (germline): SGHTA, FQGNSA. The CDR3 protein is CASSSRDGPGTQYF. In nucleotides, the CDR3 is TGTGCCAGCAGCTCCCGGGACGGCCCAGGGACCCAGTACTTC.

A few counts support this clonotype. The chain couples TRBV7-2 to TRBJ1-2; the D is unclear. The CDR3 spans 13 residues. V shed 7 bases and J shed 2 bases, with 11 bases lying between them. Germline loops: CDR1 SGHTA, CDR2 FQGNSA. CDR3 nucleotide sequence: TGTGCCAGCACCCCGGATCCCAACTATGGCTACACCTTC. Its translation: CASTPDPNYGYTF. The entire variable domain, with the rest obtained from reference TRBV7-2 and TRBJ1-2, is as follows: GAGVSQSPSNKVTEKGKDVELRCDPISGHTALYWYRQSLGQGLEFLIYFQGNSAPDKSGLPSDRFSAERTGGSVSTLTIQRTQQEDSAVYLCASTPDPNYGYTFGSGTRLTVV.

In its sample, this clonotype was seen many times. This chain links TRBV5-1 with TRBJ2-7, with a weak D call TRBD2 (5 bases). V was cut by 4 bases and J by 2 bases, with 13 bases left in between. The CDR3 spans 14 residues. The germline gives CDR1 SGHRS, CDR2 YFSETQ. The CDR3 sequence: CASSARGSTYEQYF. The CDR3, as DNA: TGCGCCAGCAGCGCCCGGGGTTCAACCTACGAGCAGTACTTC.

The rearrangement joins TRBV7-6 to TRBJ2-3; 8 nucleotides match TRBD1. The V segment lost 3 bases and the J segment 2 bases; nucleotides outside the gene matches: 4. There are 15 residues in the CDR3. Looked up from germline, CDR1 is SGHVS and CDR2 is FNYEAQ. The CDR3 loop reads CASSFQGAITDTQYF. The DNA of the CDR3 is TGTGCCAGCAGCTTCCAGGGGGCTATCACAGATACGCAGTATTTT.

V usage is TRBV7-9 and J usage is TRBJ1-3, with D tentatively TRBD1 (5 bases). There are 14 residues in the CDR3. Germline-derived CDR1 and CDR2 are SEHNR and FQNEAQ (reference sequence). The V gene lost 4 bases and the J gene lost 2 bases, with 9 bases spanning the gap. The CDR3 bases are TGTGCCAGCAGCTCCAGGGTGGCTGGAAACACCATATATTTT. This translates into CASSSRVAGNTIYF.

The chain joins TRBV18 to TRBJ1-1, with 10 bases identical to TRBD1. With 2 bases clipped from V and 7 bases from J, the junction kept 4 bases outside the gene matches. The length of the CDR3 is 14 residues. The germline V gene has CDR1 KGHSH and CDR2 LQKENI. The CDR3 loop reads CASSPGTGEDEAFF. For the CDR3, the DNA is TGTGCCAGCTCACCAGGGACAGGGGAGGATGAAGCTTTCTTT.

This clonotype showed up many times. The rearrangement links TRBV5-1 to TRBJ2-3; TRBD2 matches at 9 bases. CDR1 is SGHRS and CDR2 is YFSETQ in the germline V gene. The trim removed 6 bases at V and 5 bases at J, leaving 10 bases unmatched. This CDR3 has 15 residues. CDR3 bases: TGCGCCAGCACGGAGAGCGGGGGGCCGGGAGATACGCAGTATTTT. This translates into CASTESGGPGDTQYF.

The chain is built from TRBV19 and TRBJ1-2; D not certain. Germline CDR1 LNHDA, CDR2 SQIVND (reference sequence). The CDR3 contains 12 residues. The V and J ends lost 5 bases and 8 bases respectively, with 12 bases between them. CDR3 coding DNA: TGTGCCAGTAGTGCCGGTCCTTTGGGCTACACCTTC. Protein product: CASSAGPLGYTF.

This clonotype was detected a few times. V and J are TRBV7-2 and TRBJ2-2; D gene uncertain. V was shortened by 5 bases and J by 6 bases, with 13 bases between the two germline ends. The CDR3 length is 14 residues. The germline V gene encodes CDR1 SGHTA and CDR2 FQGNSA. The CDR3 sequence is CASSVGPDAGELFF. The CDR3 nucleotides read TGTGCCAGCAGCGTGGGCCCGGACGCCGGGGAGCTGTTTTTT. The full variable domain, in which reference TRBV7-2 and TRBJ2-2 provide the parts outside the CDR3, is GAGVSQSPSNKVTEKGKDVELRCDPISGHTALYWYRQSLGQGLEFLIYFQGNSAPDKSGLPSDRFSAERTGGSVSTLTIQRTQQEDSAVYLCASSVGPDAGELFFGEGSRLTVL.